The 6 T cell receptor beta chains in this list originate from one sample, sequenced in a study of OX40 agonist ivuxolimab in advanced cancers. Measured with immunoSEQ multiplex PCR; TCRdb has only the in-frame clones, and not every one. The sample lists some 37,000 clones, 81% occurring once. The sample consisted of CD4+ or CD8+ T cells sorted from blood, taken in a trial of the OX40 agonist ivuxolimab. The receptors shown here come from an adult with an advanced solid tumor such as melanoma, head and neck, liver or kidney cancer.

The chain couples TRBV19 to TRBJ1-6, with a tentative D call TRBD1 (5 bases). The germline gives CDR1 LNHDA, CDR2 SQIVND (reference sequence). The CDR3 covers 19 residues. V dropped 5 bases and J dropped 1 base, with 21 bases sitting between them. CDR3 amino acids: CASSRPQGYRVSYNSPLHF. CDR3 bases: TGTGCCAGTAGTCGCCCCCAGGGCTATCGAGTATCCTATAATTCACCCCTCCACTTT.

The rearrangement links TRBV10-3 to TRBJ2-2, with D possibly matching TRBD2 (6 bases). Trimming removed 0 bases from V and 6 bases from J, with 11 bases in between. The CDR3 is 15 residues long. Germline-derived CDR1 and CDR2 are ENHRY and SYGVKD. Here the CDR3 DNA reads TGTGCCATCAGTGAGTCGAAAGGGAGGTCCGGGGAGCTGTTTTTT. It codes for CAISESKGRSGELFF.

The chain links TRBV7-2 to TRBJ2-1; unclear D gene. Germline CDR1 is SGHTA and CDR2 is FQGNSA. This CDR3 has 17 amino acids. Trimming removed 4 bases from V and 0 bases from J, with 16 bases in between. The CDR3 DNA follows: TGTGCCAGCAGCTCATCCCGAGTTGCGTTCTCCTACAATGAGCAGTTCTTC. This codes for CASSSSRVAFSYNEQFF.

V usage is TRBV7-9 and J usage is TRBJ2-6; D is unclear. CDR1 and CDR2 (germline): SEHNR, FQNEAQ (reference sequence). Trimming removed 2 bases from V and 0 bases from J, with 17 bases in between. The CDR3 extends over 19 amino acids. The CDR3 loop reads CASSLYRIPRFSGANVLTF. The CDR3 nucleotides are TGTGCCAGCAGCTTATATCGGATCCCGAGATTCTCTGGGGCCAACGTCCTGACTTTC. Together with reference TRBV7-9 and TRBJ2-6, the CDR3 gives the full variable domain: DTGVSQNPRHKITKRGQNVTFRCDPISEHNRLYWYRQTLGQGPEFLTYFQNEAQLEKSRLLSDRFSAERPKGSFSTLEIQRTEQGDSAMYLCASSLYRIPRFSGANVLTFGAGSRLTVL.

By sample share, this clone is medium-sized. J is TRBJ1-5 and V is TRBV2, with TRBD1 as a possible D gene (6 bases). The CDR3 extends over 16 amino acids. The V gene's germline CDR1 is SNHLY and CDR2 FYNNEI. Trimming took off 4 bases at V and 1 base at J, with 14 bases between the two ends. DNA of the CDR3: TGTGCCAGCAGTGGAGGGGAGGGGACAAGCAATCAGCCCCAGCATTTT. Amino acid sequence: CASSGGEGTSNQPQHF.

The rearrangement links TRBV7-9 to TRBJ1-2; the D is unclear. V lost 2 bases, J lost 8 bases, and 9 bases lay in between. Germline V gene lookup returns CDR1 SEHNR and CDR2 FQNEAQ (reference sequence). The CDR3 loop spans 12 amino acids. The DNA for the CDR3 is TGTGCCAGCAGCTTAAGGATGCGCGGCTACACCTTC. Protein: CASSLRMRGYTF.